The 12 T cell receptor beta chains presented below share a single source sample, sequenced in a study of cytomegalovirus exposure and HLA in healthy donors. Here immunoSEQ multiplex PCR was the method, and the copy in TCRdb shows in-frame clones only, minus some. The table lists about 78,000 clones, almost 97% of them singletons. The sequencing input was PBMCs. These receptor sequences come from a young man in good health and CMV-seropositive.

The rearrangement links TRBV7-9 to TRBJ2-7; D perhaps matches TRBD2 (5 bases). There are 15 residues in the CDR3. CDR1 is SEHNR, CDR2 FQNEAQ, per germline (reference sequence). The V end lost 6 bases, the J end lost 3 bases, and 18 bases lay between the germline ends. The CDR3 protein is CASSSGMTTDYEQYF. CDR3 DNA: TGTGCCAGCAGTAGTGGCATGACTACGGACTACGAGCAGTACTTC.

The chain joins TRBV27 to TRBJ1-5; 7 bases match TRBD1. The CDR3 is 15 amino acids. Germline V lookup: CDR1 MNHEY, CDR2 SMNVEV (reference sequence). After removal of 3 bases from V and 4 bases from J, the junction contained 6 bases not matched to a gene. The CDR3 sequence: CASSFRTGRNQPQHF. The CDR3 region has the DNA TGTGCCAGCAGTTTTCGGACAGGTCGGAATCAGCCCCAGCATTTT.

The chain employs TRBV6-1 and TRBJ2-7; possible D gene TRBD2, 6 bases. Germline V gives CDR1 MNHNS, CDR2 SASEGT. Between the trimmed V and J ends, which lost 0 bases and 3 bases, there was a span of 12 bases. The CDR3 covers 15 residues. The CDR3 is CASSEASSGGYEQYF. Written as DNA, the CDR3 is TGTGCCAGCAGTGAAGCGAGCTCCGGGGGCTACGAGCAGTACTTC.

The CDR3: CASSDLTRDSIEQYF. The CDR3 DNA follows: TGTGCCAGCAGTGACCTTACCCGGGACAGCATCGAGCAGTACTTC. The genes are TRBV2 and TRBJ2-7, with 7 bases identical to TRBD1. Germline CDR1 is SNHLY and CDR2 is FYNNEI. CDR3 length: 15 amino acids. The J segment lost 6 bases and the V segment lost 3 bases, leaving 11 bases of the junction unmatched.

The chain joins TRBV14 to TRBJ2-2, with TRBD1 identical over 7 bases. The CDR3 contains 15 residues. CDR1 is SGHDN, CDR2 FVKESK, per germline. The ends lost 1 base at V and 5 bases at J; junction bases unmatched: 4. CDR3 region: CASSQGTGITGELFF. CDR3 in DNA: TGTGCCAGCAGCCAAGGGACAGGAATTACCGGGGAGCTGTTTTTT.

The chain couples TRBV12-2 to TRBJ2-2; the D call TRBD2 from the table was never checked on the DNA. TRBV12-2 is classified as a pseudogene. This CDR3 spans 16 amino acids. Written as DNA, the CDR3 is TGTGCAAGTCGCCTAGCGGGAGGGACTAACACCGGGGAGCTGTTTTTT. Amino acid sequence: CASRLAGGTNTGELFF.

The gene calls are TRBV5-4 and TRBJ2-7; 9 nucleotides line up with TRBD1. This CDR3 has 15 residues. In germline, CDR1 is SGHNT, CDR2 YYREEE (reference sequence). Unmatched junction bases numbered 10, after V lost 5 bases and J lost 4 bases. CDR3 nucleotide sequence: TGTGCCAGCAGTCGAACAGGGGGCGCGAGATACGAGCAGTACTTC. As protein: CASSRTGGARYEQYF.

This clone was detected only once. The rearrangement uses TRBV7-9 and TRBJ2-5; possible D gene TRBD2, 6 bases. Germline V lookup: CDR1 SEHNR, CDR2 FQNEAQ (reference sequence). This CDR3 spans 16 amino acids. The V gene lost 5 bases and the J gene lost 5 bases, with 21 bases spanning the gap. CDR3 DNA sequence: TGTGCCAGCAGCCACCCTATCGAGCCTGGGGGGGAGACCCAGTACTTC. This codes for CASSHPIEPGGETQYF.

The chain joins TRBV29-1 to TRBJ1-2; the match to TRBD1 covers 8 bases. V dropped 4 bases and J dropped 4; count of bases not matched to a gene: 5. Germline assignment: CDR1 SQVTM and CDR2 ANQGSEA. The CDR3 is made up of 13 amino acids. Written as DNA, the CDR3 is TGCAGCGTTGGGTCGGGACAGGCCTATGGCTACACCTTC. Residues: CSVGSGQAYGYTF.

CDR3 loop: CASARTGFNEKLFF. DNA for the CDR3: TGCGCCAGCGCCCGGACAGGTTTTAATGAAAAACTGTTTTTT. The chain carries TRBV5-1 and TRBJ1-4, with 7 positions matching TRBD1. Germline-derived CDR1 and CDR2 are SGHRS and YFSETQ. CDR3 size: 14 residues. The V segment lost 7 bases and the J segment 4 bases; nucleotides outside the gene matches: 7.

This CDR3 is CASSSDGTTSSTDTQYF. The CDR3 DNA sequence: TGTGCCAGCAGTTCAGACGGGACTACCTCTAGCACAGATACGCAGTATTTT. The V call is TRBV27, the J call TRBJ2-3; TRBD2 aligns across 7 bases. CDR1 is MNHEY, CDR2 SMNVEV, per germline (reference sequence). V was pared by 4 bases and J by 0 bases, with 10 bases of the junction left unmatched. The CDR3 covers 17 residues.

This chain uses TRBV27 with TRBJ1-2, with D uncertain. Trimming took off 2 bases at V and 4 bases at J, with 11 bases between the two ends. Germline CDR1 MNHEY, CDR2 SMNVEV (reference sequence). This CDR3 contains 14 residues. CDR3 in DNA: TGTGCCAGCAGTTTAAATATGGTCGGCTATGGCTACACCTTC. Protein product: CASSLNMVGYGYTF.